The table lists the clone carrying this T cell receptor (beta chain) with a few counts. The antigen remains undetermined. The read terminates 3 residues before the CDR3 end, so the remaining end is supplied by the germline J gene. This CDR3 region has 16 residues. Losses at the gene ends were 3 bases for V and 2 bases for J; bases not matched to a gene: 1. CDR1 SGHTA and CDR2 FQGTGA come from the germline V gene. Clones were sequenced by immunoSEQ multiplex PCR, and TCRdb holds only the in-frame ones, with some missing. This sample comprises 14,000 or so clones, none seen once only. This specimen comes from a study of T cell clonality in common variable immunodeficiency. Broader study findings: Fewer deletions and N-nucleotide insertions were reportedly seen in common variable immunodeficiency TCR beta sequences. Fewer TCRbeta clones were shared among CVID subjects than controls.

The receptor's source is a human donor with common variable immunodeficiency. The genes are TRBV7-3 and TRBJ2-6; 10 nucleotides align to TRBD1. The sequenced sample was peripheral blood mononuclear cells. Incomplete CDR3 DNA: TGTGCCAGCAGCTTCGGGACAGGGGCTGGGGCCAACGTC. Its translation is CASSFGTGAGANV. The complete CDR3 sequence is CASSFGTGAGANVLTF. Using reference TRBV7-3 and TRBJ2-6 for the parts outside the CDR3, the full variable domain is GAGVSQTPSNKVTEKGKYVELRCDPISGHTALYWYRQSLGQGPEFLIYFQGTGAADDSGLPNDRFFAVRPEGSVSTLKIQRTERGDSAVYLCASSFGTGAGANVLTFGAGSRLTVL.